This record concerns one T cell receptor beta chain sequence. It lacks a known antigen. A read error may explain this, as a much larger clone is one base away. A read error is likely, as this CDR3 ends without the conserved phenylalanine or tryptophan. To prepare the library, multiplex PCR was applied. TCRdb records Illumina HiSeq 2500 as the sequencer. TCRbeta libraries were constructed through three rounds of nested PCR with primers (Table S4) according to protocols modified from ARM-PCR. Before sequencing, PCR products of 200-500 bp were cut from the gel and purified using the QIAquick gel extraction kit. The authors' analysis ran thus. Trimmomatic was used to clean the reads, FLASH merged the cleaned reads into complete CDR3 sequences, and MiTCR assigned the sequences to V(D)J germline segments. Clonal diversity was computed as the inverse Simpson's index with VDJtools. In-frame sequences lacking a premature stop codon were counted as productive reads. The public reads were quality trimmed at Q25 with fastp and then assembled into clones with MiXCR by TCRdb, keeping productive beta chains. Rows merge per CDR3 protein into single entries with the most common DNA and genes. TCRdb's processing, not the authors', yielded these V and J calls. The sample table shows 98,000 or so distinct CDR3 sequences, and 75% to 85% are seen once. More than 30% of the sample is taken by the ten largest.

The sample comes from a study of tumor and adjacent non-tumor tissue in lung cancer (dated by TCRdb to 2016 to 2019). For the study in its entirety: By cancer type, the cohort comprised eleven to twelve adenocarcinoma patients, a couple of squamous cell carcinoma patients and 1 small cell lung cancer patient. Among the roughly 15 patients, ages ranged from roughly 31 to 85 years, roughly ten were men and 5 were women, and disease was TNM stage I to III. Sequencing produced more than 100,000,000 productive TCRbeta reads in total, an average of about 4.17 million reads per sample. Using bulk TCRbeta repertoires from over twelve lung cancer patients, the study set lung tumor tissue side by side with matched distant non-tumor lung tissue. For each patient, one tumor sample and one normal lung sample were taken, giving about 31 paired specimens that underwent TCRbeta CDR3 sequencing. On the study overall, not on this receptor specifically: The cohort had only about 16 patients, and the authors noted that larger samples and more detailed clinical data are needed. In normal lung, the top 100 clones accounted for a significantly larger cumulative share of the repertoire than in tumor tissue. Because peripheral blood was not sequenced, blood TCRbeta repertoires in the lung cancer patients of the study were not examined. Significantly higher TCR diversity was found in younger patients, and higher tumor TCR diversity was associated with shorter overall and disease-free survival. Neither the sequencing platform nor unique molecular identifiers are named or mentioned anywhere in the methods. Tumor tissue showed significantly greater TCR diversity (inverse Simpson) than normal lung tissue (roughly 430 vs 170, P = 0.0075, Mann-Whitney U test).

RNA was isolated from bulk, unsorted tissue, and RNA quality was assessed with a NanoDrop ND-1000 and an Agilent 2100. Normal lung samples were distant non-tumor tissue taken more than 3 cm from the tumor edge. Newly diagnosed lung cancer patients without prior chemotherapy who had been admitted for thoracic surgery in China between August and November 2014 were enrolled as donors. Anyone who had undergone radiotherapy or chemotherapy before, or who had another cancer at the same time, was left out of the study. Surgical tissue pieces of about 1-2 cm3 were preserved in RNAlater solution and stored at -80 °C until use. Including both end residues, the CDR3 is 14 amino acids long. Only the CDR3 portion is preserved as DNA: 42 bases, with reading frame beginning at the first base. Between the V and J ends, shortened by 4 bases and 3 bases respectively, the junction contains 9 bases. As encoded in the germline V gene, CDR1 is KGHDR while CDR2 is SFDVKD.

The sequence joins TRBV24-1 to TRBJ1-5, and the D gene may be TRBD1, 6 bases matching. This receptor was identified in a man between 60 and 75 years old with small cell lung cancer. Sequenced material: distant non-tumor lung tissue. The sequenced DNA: TGTGCCACCAGTGAAGGGGGTTTCAATCAGCCCCAGCATCTT. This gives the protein CATSEGGFNQPQHL.